This T cell receptor beta chain was retrieved from a study of CD8 T cells in ankylosing spondylitis. Using its own MiXCR run on the 5' RACE reads, TCRdb lists one record per CDR3 protein. The profile shows approximately 110,000 distinct CDR3 sequences, more than 20% of them singletons. Trimming removed 0 bases at V and 9 bases at J, with 13 bases between. The CDR3 sequence is 14 residues long. CDR1 is SGHRS and CDR2 is YFSETQ in the germline V gene. The sequence was obtained from a male donor with ankylosing spondylitis. The chain is built from TRBV5-1 and TRBJ2-1; tentatively, D is TRBD2 (6 bases). Sequencing was performed on synovial fluid, either unsorted or a sorted T cell fraction (not recorded which). The CDR3 DNA is TGCGCCAGCAGCTTGGGACTAGATGTAGGTGAGCAGTTCTTC. Its protein product is CASSLGLDVGEQFF. Together with reference TRBV5-1 and TRBJ2-1, the CDR3 gives the full variable domain: KAGVTQTPRYLIKTRGQQVTLSCSPISGHRSVSWYQQTPGQGLQFLFEYFSETQRNKGNFPGRFSGRQFSNSRSEMNVSTLELGDSALYLCASSLGLDVGEQFFGPGTRLTVL.